What follows are 9 T cell receptor beta chains derived from one specimen sequenced in a study of T cell responses to AZD1222 COVID-19 vaccine. Assay: immunoSEQ multiplex PCR; the TCRdb copy retains only in-frame clones and omits some. The profile shows roughly 180,000 clones, around 90% of them singletons. This specimen consisted of peripheral blood, obtained 28 days after the second AZD1222 dose. Every receptor here comes from an adult who received the AZD1222 COVID-19 vaccine.

CDR3 nucleotide sequence: TGTGCCAGCAGTGAAGCGCGGAGCAGCAAAGTCACCTTC. It encodes CASSEARSSKVTF. This chain joins TRBV6-1 and TRBJ1-2; D remains ambiguous. The CDR3 has 13 amino acids. The V end was cut by 0 bases, the J end by 13 bases, with 15 bases between. CDR1 and CDR2 (germline): MNHNS, SASEGT.

CDR3 in DNA: TGTGCCAGCAGTGAACAGGGATCACGGGGCTACACCTTC. It yields the protein CASSEQGSRGYTF. J is TRBJ1-2 and V is TRBV2; weak D call: TRBD1 (5 bases). CDR1 SNHLY and CDR2 FYNNEI come from the germline V gene. Trimming cost V 2 bases and J 8 bases, with 12 bases left between them. This CDR3 has 13 amino acids.

The rearrangement joins TRBV18 to TRBJ2-1, with a weak D call TRBD2 (5 bases). Germline loops: CDR1 KGHSH, CDR2 LQKENI. V was clipped by 2 bases and J by 4 bases, with 12 bases between them. CDR3 length equals 15 residues. The CDR3 DNA follows: TGTGCCAGCTCACCAAGGCGGGCGACTTACAATGAGCAGTTCTTC. The encoded protein is CASSPRRATYNEQFF.

The CDR3 region is CSASPPGAPPRYEQYF. The CDR3 nucleotides are TGCAGTGCTAGTCCCCCAGGGGCTCCGCCCCGTTACGAGCAGTACTTC. The chain couples TRBV20-1 to TRBJ2-7; D might be TRBD1 (6 bases). Trimming removed 3 bases from V and 4 bases from J, with 22 bases in between. The CDR3 totals 16 residues. Germline CDR1 is DFQATT and CDR2 is SNEGSKA (reference sequence).

This chain uses TRBV11-3 with TRBJ2-3; D possibly corresponds to TRBD1 (5 bases). This CDR3 comprises 15 residues. The germline gives CDR1 SGHNT, CDR2 YENEEA. Between the trimmed V and J ends, which lost 2 bases and 1 base, there was a span of 10 bases. The CDR3 nucleotides are TGTGCCAGCAGCTTACAGGGCCCTGGCACAGATACGCAGTATTTT. It translates to CASSLQGPGTDTQYF.

The rearrangement links TRBV9 to TRBJ2-7; no clear D gene. Germline V gene sequence: CDR1 SGDLS, CDR2 YYNGEE. V was cut by 6 bases and J by 3 bases, with 16 bases left in between. The CDR3 consists of 14 residues. In DNA form, the CDR3 reads TGTGCCAGCACCGTCGGTGCCGATGGCTACGAGCAGTACTTC. Protein product: CASTVGADGYEQYF.

V and J are TRBV7-2 and TRBJ1-5; D is possibly TRBD1 (5 bases). This CDR3 is 16 amino acids long. The V and J ends lost 2 bases and 2 bases respectively, with 13 bases between them. CDR1 and CDR2 (germline): SGHTA, FQGNSA. CDR3 nucleotide sequence: TGTGCCAGCAGCTTACGCCCGGGACGGGGCAATCAGCCCCAGCATTTT. It encodes CASSLRPGRGNQPQHF.

Note on this clone: Because the CDR3's place on the DNA is in doubt, the DNA is left out and the CDR3 is given as listed by TCRdb. CDR3 amino acids: CASSQDFGSGAAWYF. This chain uses TRBV4-3 with TRBJ2-7; the DNA was not compared with TRBD2, the D call given in the table. Termini included, the CDR3 measures 15 amino acids. Germline V lookup: CDR1 LGHNA, CDR2 YSLEER.

This chain connects TRBV27 to TRBJ2-3; a weak D match, TRBD1 (5 bases). The V end lost 6 bases, the J end lost 0 bases, and 10 bases lay between the germline ends. The CDR3 consists of 14 residues. Germline V gives CDR1 MNHEY, CDR2 SMNVEV (reference sequence). The CDR3 here is CASSHRLSTDTQYF. The CDR3 region has the DNA TGTGCCAGCAGCCACAGGTTGAGCACAGATACGCAGTATTTT.